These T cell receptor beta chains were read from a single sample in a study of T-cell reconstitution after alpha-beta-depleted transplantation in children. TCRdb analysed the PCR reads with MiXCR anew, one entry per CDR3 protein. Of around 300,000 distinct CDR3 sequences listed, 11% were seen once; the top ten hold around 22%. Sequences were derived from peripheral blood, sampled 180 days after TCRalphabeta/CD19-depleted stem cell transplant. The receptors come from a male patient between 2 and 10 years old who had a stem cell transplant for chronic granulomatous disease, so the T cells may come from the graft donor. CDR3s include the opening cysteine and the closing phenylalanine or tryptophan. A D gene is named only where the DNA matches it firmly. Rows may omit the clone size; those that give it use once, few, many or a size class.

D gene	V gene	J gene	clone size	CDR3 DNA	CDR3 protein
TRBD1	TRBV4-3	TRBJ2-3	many	TGCGCCAGCAGCCAAGATGGACAGGGCCGCACAGATACGCAGTATTTT	CASSQDGQGRTDTQYF
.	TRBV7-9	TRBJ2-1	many	TGTGCCAGCAGCTTAATTGGGGGGCTCTCCTACAATGAGCAGTTCTTC	CASSLIGGLSYNEQFF
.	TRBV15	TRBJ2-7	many	TGTGCCACCAGCAGAGGAATCGGGAACTCCTACGAGCAGTACTTC	CATSRGIGNSYEQYF
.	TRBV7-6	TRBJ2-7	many	TGTGCCAGCAGCCCCGAATTCGCCAAGTACGAGCAGTACTTC	CASSPEFAKYEQYF
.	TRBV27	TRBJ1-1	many	TGTGCCAGCAGTTTTTTTTACCCCAGCATGAACACTGAAGCTTTCTTT	CASSFFYPSMNTEAFF
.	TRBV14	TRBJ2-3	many	TGTGCCAGCAGCCAAGTCGGGCGGACGCAGTATTTT	CASSQVGRTQYF
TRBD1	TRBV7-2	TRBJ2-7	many	TGTGCCAGCAGCCCCAAGACAGGGAAAGGCGCCTACGAGCAGTACTTC	CASSPKTGKGAYEQYF
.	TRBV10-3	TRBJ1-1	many	TGTGCCATCAGCTCCTCCCGAGGGGCGGTGAACACTGAAGCTTTCTTT	CAISSSRGAVNTEAFF
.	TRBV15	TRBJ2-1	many	TGTGCCACCAGCGAACCAGGACAGTACAATGAGCAGTTCTTC	CATSEPGQYNEQFF
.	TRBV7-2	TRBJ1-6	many	TGTGCCAGCAGCTTAGCGCCAAATTCACCCCTCCACTTT	CASSLAPNSPLHF
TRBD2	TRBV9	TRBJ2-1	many	TGTGCCAGCAGCCGGATGGTCGGGACTAGCGTCTACAATGAGCAGTTCTTC	CASSRMVGTSVYNEQFF
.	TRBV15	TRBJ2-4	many	TGTGCCACCAGCAGAGATCACGGGGGCGGAAACATTCAGTACTTC	CATSRDHGGGNIQYF
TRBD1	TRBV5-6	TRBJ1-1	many	TGTGCCAGCAGCTTCTTGGGGACAGGGGGCACTGAAGCTTTCTTT	CASSFLGTGGTEAFF
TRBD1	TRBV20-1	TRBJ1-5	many	TGCAGTGCTAGAGTCGCACCGGGACAGGGTCGGGGCAATCAGCCCCAGCATTTT	CSARVAPGQGRGNQPQHF
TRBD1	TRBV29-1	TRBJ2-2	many	TGCAGCGCAAGACAGGGTGCTAACACCGGGGAGCTGTTTTTT	CSARQGANTGELFF
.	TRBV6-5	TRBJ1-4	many	TGTGCCAGCAGTTATAGAGGGGGGGGTGAAAAACTGTTTTTT	CASSYRGGGEKLFF
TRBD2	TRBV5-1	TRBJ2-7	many	TGCGCCAGCGAGGAAATTGGGGCCGGGAGGTCCGAGCAGTACTTC	CASEEIGAGRSEQYF
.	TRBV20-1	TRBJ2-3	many	TGCAGTGCTAGAGATATATTCGGGACGGTCACAGATACGCAGTATTTT	CSARDIFGTVTDTQYF
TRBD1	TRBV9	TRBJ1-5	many	TGTGCCAGCAGCGTAGGAAGGGGGCCTAATCAGCCCCAGCATTTT	CASSVGRGPNQPQHF
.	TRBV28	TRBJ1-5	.	TGTGCCAGCAGTTTTAACCGACTGATTAGCAATCAGCCCCAGCATTTT	CASSFNRLISNQPQHF
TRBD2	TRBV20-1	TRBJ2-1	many	TGCAGTGCTAGTCCAGCGGGATTCTCTAATGAGCAGTTCTTC	CSASPAGFSNEQFF
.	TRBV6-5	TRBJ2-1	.	TGTGCCAGCAGTTACTCGATACAGGGAATCAATGAGCAGTTCTTC	CASSYSIQGINEQFF
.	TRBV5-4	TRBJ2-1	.	TGTGCCAGCAGCGGCCACCACGGGACGTCGGGATCGAATGAGCAGTTCTTC	CASSGHHGTSGSNEQFF
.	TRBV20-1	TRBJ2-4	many	TGCAGTGCTATAGAGGTATTAGCCAAAAACATTCAGTACTTC	CSAIEVLAKNIQYF
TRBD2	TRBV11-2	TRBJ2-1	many	TGTGCCAGCAGCCCCGGGACTAAATACAATGAGCAGTTCTTC	CASSPGTKYNEQFF
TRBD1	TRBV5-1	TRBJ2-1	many	TGCGCCAGCAGCTTGGGAGGGGGCATCGATGAGCAGTTCTTC	CASSLGGGIDEQFF
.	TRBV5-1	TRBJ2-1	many	TGCGCCAGCAGCTTGGAGGCGTCTGTGCAGTTCTTC	CASSLEASVQFF
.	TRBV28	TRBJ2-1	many	TGTGCCAGCAGACCCGAGGGGGGGTTTTCCCCCAGATACTACAATGAGCAGTTCTTC	CASRPEGGFSPRYYNEQFF
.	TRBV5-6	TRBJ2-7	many	TGTGCCAGCTCTCAAGGGGTCTACGAGCAGTACTTC	CASSQGVYEQYF
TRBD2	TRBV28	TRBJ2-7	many	TGTGCCAGCAGTTCCCGGCGGGACTACTACGAGCAGTACTTC	CASSSRRDYYEQYF
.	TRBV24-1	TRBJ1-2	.	TGTGGGGCCAGTGATTTGCAAATCCTTGTGGACGACCTGGGATATGGCTACACCTTC	CGASDLQILVDDLGYGYTF
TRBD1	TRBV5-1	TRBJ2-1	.	TGCGCCAGCACCACGAGATGGGCAGGGGGCGTGGGGAGCTCCTACAATGAGCAGTTCTTC	CASTTRWAGGVGSSYNEQFF
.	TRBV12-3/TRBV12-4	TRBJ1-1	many	TGTGCCAGCAGCCCCGGGGGGCCAAACACTGAAGCTTTCTTT	CASSPGGPNTEAFF
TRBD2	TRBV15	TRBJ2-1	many	TGTGCCACCAGCAGAGATCGGCATAGCGGGGCACCATTTTTTGTGCAGTTCTTC	CATSRDRHSGAPFFVQFF
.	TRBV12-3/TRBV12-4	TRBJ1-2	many	TGTGCCAGCAGGCCGGCGGGACTCTTCTATGGCTACACCTTC	CASRPAGLFYGYTF
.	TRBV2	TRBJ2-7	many	TGTGCCAGCAGGACGGACCCCTACGAGCAGTACTTC	CASRTDPYEQYF
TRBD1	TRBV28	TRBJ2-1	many	TGTGCCAGCAGTTCCCCCCCATACGGACAGGGGGGGTACAATGAGCAGTTCTTC	CASSSPPYGQGGYNEQFF
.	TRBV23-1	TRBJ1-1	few	TGCGCCAGCAGTCAATCATTCCCAGTTACGTTTTTTACAGTTAAAAACACTGAAGCTTTCTTT	CASSQSFPVTFFTVKNTEAFF
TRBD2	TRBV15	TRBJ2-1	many	TGTGCCACCAGTACTAGCGCATTCAATGAGCAGTTCTTC	CATSTSAFNEQFF
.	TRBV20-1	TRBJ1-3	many	TGCAGTGCTAGAGATACAGGGTTGGGAAACACCATATATTTT	CSARDTGLGNTIYF
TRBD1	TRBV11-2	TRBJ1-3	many	TGTGCCAGCAGCGGACTGGGACAGGGAGAAAACACCATATATTTT	CASSGLGQGENTIYF
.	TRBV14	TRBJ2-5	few	TGTGCCAGCAGCCACGCTCGGACCCAGTACTTC	CASSHARTQYF
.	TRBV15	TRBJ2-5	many	TGTGCCACCAGTAGGCGGAACCAAGAGACCCAGTACTTC	CATSRRNQETQYF
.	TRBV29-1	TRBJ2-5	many	TGCAGCGCCTGTGGACAGCAAGAGACCCAGTACTTC	CSACGQQETQYF
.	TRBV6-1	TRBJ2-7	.	TGTGCCAGCAGTGAAAGAACTACAGTTTCCTACGAGCAGTACTTC	CASSERTTVSYEQYF
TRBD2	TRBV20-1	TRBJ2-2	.	TGCAGTGCTAGGACTAGCGGGAGGGCTCACGGGGAGCTGTTTTTT	CSARTSGRAHGELFF
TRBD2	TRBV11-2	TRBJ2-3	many	TGTGCCAGCAGCTTAGGGGTCTGGCTAGCGGGAGGAGGAGATACGCAGTATTTT	CASSLGVWLAGGGDTQYF
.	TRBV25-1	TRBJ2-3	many	TGTGCCAGCAGCCCAAGGCAGGGGTTCGCAGATACGCAGTATTTT	CASSPRQGFADTQYF
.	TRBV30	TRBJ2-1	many	TGTGCCTGGAGCCTTAGTGACAGCCCGGTCTTC	CAWSLSDSPVF
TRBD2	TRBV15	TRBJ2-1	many	TGTGCCACCAGCAGAGATCTTGGGACTAGCCAATACAATGAGCAGTTCTTC	CATSRDLGTSQYNEQFF
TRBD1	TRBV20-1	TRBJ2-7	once	TGCAGTGCTGACCCAGGGGGGTACTTC	CSADPGGYF
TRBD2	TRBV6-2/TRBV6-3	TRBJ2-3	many	TGTGCCAGCAGTTATATAGCGGGTAATACGCAGTATTTT	CASSYIAGNTQYF
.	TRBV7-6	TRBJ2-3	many	TGTGCCAGCAGCTCACAGGCCTCAACTAGCACAGATACGCAGTATTTT	CASSSQASTSTDTQYF
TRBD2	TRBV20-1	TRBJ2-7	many	TGCAGTGCTAGACAACCTGGGACTAGCGGGGGGACCTCCTACGAGCAGTACTTC	CSARQPGTSGGTSYEQYF
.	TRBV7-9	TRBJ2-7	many	TGTGCCAGCAGCTTGAATATCTACGAGCAGTACTTC	CASSLNIYEQYF
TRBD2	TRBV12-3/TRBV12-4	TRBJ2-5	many	TGTGCCAGCAGTTTACTCAGGCGGGAGGAGGGAGAGACCCAGTACTTC	CASSLLRREEGETQYF
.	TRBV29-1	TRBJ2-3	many	TGCAGCGCCGCCCGGCGCGGTAACACAGATACGCAGTATTTT	CSAARRGNTDTQYF
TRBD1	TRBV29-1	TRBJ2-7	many	TGCAGCGTTGAAGGACAGGGCACCTACGAGCAGTACTTC	CSVEGQGTYEQYF
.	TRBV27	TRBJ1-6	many	TGTGCCAGCAGTGGAGGGACGGATAATTCACCCCTCCACTTT	CASSGGTDNSPLHF